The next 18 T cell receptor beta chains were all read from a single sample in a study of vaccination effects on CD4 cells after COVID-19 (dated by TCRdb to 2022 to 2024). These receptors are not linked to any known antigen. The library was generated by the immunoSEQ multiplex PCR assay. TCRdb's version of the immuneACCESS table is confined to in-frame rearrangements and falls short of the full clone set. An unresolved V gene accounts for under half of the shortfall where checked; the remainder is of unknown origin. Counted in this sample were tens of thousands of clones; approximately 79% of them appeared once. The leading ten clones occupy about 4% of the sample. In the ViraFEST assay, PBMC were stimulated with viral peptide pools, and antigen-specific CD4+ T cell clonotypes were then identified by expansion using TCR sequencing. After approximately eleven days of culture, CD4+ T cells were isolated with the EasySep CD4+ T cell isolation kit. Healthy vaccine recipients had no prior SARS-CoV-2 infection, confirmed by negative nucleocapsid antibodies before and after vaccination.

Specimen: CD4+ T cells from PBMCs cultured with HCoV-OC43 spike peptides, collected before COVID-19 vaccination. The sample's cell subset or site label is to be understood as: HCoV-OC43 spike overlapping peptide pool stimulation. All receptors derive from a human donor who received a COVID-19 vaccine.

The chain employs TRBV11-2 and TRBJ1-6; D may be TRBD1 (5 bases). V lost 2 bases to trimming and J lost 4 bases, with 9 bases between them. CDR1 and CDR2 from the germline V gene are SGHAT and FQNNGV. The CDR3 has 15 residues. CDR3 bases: TGTGCCAGCAGCTTAACAGGCTTATATAATTCACCCCTCCACTTT. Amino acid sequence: CASSLTGLYNSPLHF.

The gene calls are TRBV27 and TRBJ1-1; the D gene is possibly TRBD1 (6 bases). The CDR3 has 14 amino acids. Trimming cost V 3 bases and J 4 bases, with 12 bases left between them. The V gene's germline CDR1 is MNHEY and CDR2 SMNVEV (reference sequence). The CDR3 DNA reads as TGTGCCAGCAGTTTTTATCAGGGGACCACTGAAGCTTTCTTT. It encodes CASSFYQGTTEAFF.

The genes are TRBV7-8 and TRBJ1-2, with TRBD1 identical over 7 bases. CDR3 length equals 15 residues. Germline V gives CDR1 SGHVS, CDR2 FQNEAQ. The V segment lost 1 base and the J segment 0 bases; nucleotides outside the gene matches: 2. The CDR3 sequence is CASSLVGTANYGYTF. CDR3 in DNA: TGTGCCAGCAGCTTAGTCGGGACAGCTAACTATGGCTACACCTTC.

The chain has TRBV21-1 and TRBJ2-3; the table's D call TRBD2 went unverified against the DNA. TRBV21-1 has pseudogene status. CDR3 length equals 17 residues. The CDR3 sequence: CASSKITSGGGTDTQYF. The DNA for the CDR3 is TGTGCCAGCAGCAAAATTACTAGCGGGGGGGGCACAGATACGCAGTATTTT.

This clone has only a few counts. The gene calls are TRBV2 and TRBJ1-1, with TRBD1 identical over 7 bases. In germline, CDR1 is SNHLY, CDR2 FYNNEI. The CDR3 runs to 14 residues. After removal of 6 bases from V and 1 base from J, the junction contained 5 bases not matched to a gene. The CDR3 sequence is CASRPGTENTEAFF. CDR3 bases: TGTGCCAGCAGACCCGGGACAGAGAACACTGAAGCTTTCTTT.

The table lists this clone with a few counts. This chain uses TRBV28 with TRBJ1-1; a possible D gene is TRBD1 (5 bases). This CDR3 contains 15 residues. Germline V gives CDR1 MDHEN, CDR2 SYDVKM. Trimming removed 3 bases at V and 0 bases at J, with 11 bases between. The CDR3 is CASSFQGSLNTEAFF. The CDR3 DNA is TGTGCCAGCAGTTTTCAGGGTTCCCTGAACACTGAAGCTTTCTTT.

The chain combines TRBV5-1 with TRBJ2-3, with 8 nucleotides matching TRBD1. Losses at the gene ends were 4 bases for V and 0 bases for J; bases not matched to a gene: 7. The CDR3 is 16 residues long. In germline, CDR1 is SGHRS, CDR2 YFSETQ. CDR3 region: CASSPGTGFSTDTQYF. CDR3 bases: TGCGCCAGCAGCCCCGGGACAGGCTTTAGCACAGATACGCAGTATTTT.

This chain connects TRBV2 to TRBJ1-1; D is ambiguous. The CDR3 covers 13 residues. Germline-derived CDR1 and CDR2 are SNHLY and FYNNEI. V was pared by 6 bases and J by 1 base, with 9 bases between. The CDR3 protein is CASSSGGNTEAFF. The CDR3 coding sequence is TGTGCCAGCAGCTCGGGCGGGAACACTGAAGCTTTCTTT.

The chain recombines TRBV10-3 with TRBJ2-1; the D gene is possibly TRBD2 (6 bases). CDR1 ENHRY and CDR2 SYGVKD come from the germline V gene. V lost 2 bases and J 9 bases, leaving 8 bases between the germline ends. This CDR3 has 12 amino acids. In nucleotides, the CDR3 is TGTGCCATCAGTGAGATGCGGGGTGAGCAGTTCTTC. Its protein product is CAISEMRGEQFF.

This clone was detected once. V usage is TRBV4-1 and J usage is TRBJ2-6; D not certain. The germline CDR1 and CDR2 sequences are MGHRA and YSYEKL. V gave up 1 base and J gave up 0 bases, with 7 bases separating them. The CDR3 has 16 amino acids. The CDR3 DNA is TGCGCCAGCAGCCAAGGAGATGACTCTGGGGCCAACGTCCTGACTTTC. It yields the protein CASSQGDDSGANVLTF.

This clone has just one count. CDR3 DNA: TGTGCCAGCAGCGCCTGGACAGGGGGCGCCGGGGCCAACGTCCTGACTTTC. Translating it yields CASSAWTGGAGANVLTF. The chain combines TRBV5-8 with TRBJ2-6; the match to TRBD1 covers 11 bases. The CDR3 has 17 amino acids. The ends lost 4 bases at V and 4 bases at J; junction bases unmatched: 7. Germline V gene sequence: CDR1 SGHTS, CDR2 YDEGEE.

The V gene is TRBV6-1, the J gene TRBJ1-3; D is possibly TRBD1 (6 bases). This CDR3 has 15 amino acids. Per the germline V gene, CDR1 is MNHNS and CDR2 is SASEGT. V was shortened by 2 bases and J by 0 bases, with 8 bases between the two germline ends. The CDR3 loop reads CASSERGGSGNTIYF. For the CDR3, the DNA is TGTGCCAGCAGTGAAAGGGGGGGCTCTGGAAACACCATATATTTT.

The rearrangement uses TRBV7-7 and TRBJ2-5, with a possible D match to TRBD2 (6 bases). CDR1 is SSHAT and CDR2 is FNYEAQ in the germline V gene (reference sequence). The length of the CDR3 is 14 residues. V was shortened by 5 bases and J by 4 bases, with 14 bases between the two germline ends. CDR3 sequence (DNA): TGTGCCAGCAGCCCGGTTAGGGGAGGAGAGACCCAGTACTTC. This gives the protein CASSPVRGGETQYF.

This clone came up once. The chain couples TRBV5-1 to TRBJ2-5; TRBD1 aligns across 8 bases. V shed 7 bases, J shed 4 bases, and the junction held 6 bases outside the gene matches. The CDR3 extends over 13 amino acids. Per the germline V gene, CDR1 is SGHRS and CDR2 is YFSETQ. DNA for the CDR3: TGCGCCAGCGCTATCCAGGGGGCAGAGACCCAGTACTTC. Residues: CASAIQGAETQYF. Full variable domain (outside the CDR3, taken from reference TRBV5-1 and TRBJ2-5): KAGVTQTPRYLIKTRGQQVTLSCSPISGHRSVSWYQQTPGQGLQFLFEYFSETQRNKGNFPGRFSGRQFSNSRSEMNVSTLELGDSALYLCASAIQGAETQYFGPGTRLLVL.

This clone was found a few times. DNA for the CDR3: TGTGCCAGCAGTTTTGGTAGGACAGGGAGCTCCTATAATTCACCCCTCCACTTT. This translates into CASSFGRTGSSYNSPLHF. This chain connects TRBV28 to TRBJ1-6; 8 bases match TRBD1. Germline-derived CDR1 and CDR2 are MDHEN and SYDVKM. J was trimmed by 0 bases and V by 3 bases; bases with no gene match: 7. The CDR3 extends over 18 amino acids.

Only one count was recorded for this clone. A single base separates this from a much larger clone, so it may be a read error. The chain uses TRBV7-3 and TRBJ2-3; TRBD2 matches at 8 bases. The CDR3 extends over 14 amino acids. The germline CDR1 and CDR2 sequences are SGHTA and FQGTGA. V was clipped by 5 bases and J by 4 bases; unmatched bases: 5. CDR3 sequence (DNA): TGTGCCAGCAGCCCTACGGGGGGGCCAGATACGCAGTATTTT. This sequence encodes CASSPTGGPDTQYF.

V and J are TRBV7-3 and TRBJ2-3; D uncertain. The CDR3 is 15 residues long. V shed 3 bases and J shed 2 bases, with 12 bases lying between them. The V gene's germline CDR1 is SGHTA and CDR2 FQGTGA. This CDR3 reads CASSLSPTYTDTQYF. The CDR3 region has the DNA TGTGCCAGCAGCTTGAGCCCTACCTACACAGATACGCAGTATTTT.

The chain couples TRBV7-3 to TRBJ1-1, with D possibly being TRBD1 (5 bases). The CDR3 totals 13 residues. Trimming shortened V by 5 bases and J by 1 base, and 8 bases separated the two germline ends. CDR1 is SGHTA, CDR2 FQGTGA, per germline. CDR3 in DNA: TGTGCCAGCAGCCGGCAGGGGAACACTGAAGCTTTCTTT. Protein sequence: CASSRQGNTEAFF.